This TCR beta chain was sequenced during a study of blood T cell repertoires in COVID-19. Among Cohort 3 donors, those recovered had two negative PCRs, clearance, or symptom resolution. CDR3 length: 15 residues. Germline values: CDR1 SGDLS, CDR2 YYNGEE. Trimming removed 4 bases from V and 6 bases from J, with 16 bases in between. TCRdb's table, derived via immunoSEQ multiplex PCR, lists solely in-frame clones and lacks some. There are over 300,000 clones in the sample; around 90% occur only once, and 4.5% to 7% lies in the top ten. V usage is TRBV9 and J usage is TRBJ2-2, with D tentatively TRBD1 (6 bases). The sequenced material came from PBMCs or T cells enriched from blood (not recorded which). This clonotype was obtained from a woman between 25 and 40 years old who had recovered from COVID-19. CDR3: CASSLTGNLPGELFF. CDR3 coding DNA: TGTGCCAGCAGCTTGACAGGAAATCTCCCCGGGGAGCTGTTTTTT.